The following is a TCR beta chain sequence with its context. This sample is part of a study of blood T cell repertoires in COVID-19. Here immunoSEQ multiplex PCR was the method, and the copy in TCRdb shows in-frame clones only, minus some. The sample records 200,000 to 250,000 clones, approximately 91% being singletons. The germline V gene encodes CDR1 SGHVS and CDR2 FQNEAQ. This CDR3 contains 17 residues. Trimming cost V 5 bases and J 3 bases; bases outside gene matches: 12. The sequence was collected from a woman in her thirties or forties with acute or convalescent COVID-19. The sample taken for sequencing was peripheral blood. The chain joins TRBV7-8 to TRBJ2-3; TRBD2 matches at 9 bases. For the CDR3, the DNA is TGTGCCAGCAGCCCCGGTGTAAGCGGGGGGTTAACAGATACGCAGTATTTT. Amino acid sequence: CASSPGVSGGLTDTQYF.